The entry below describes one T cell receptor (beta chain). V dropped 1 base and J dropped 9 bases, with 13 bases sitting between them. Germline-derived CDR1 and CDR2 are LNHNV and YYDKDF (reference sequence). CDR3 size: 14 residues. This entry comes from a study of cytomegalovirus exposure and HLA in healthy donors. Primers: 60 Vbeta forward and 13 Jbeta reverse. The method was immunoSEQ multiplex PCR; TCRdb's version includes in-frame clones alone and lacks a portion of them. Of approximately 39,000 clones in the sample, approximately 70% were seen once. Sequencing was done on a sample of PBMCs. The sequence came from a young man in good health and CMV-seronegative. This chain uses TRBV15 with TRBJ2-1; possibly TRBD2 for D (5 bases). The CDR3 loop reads CATSRVSAGGEQFF. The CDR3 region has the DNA TGTGCCACCAGCAGAGTTTCGGCAGGAGGTGAGCAGTTCTTC.